The rows below give T cell receptor beta chains drawn from one sample of a study of molecular identifiers for immune sequencing clone quantification. TCRdb re-called the PCR reads with MiXCR, one entry per CDR3 protein. Among fewer than 350,000 distinct CDR3 sequences listed, over 20% were seen once. The sample consisted of naive CD8+ T cells from blood, with Jurkat cell RNA spiked in. These receptor sequences come from a human donor in good health. Some libraries in this study had Jurkat cell RNA spiked in. The conserved cysteine and the conserved F or W are not part of the CDR3 here. Each record gives: D gene, V gene, J gene, CDR3 protein. The D gene is left open where the match is weak.

TRBD1	TRBV27	TRBJ2-7	ASSLLGTQGATSYEQY
NA	TRBV6-5	TRBJ2-4	ASSYSGAGADIQY
NA	TRBV28	TRBJ1-5	ASSLSPGQAVNQPQH
NA	TRBV6-5	TRBJ1-6	ASCPSDGYNSPLH
NA	TRBV18	TRBJ2-1	ASSPMSSGNEQF
NA	TRBV20-1	TRBJ2-7	SARDSHTYEQY
NA	TRBV29-1	TRBJ1-1	SVEDNRGEAF
NA	TRBV12-3/TRBV12-4	TRBJ2-3	ASSHPAGPDTQY
TRBD1	TRBV7-9	TRBJ2-1	ASSSTDRGRNNEQF
NA	TRBV20-1	TRBJ2-7	SARDMYSYEQY
TRBD1	TRBV7-9	TRBJ1-2	ASSWGTGGASNYGYT
NA	TRBV28	TRBJ1-2	ASSQYGYT
NA	TRBV5-6	TRBJ2-5	ASSLPSYGETQY
NA	TRBV2	TRBJ2-3	ASSEAVKYTDTQY
TRBD1	TRBV4-1	TRBJ1-2	ASSRNRGQDYGYT
NA	TRBV2	TRBJ2-1	ASSEWYNEQF
TRBD1	TRBV4-1	TRBJ1-3	ASSQEQGATFSGNTIY
NA	TRBV7-9	TRBJ1-2	ASSLVTSYGYT
NA	TRBV6-5	TRBJ2-5	ATEGTEEETQY
NA	TRBV7-9	TRBJ2-2	ASSVERELF
NA	TRBV7-6	TRBJ2-4	ASSSRPGDIQY
TRBD1	TRBV10-2	TRBJ1-6	ASSEQTGVNSPLH
NA	TRBV20-1	TRBJ2-3	SARAAGKSTDTQY
TRBD1	TRBV29-1	TRBJ1-2	SVAGQSTNYGYT
NA	TRBV6-6	TRBJ2-7	ASSLFSSYEQY
NA	TRBV5-4	TRBJ1-1	ASEEGDATEAF
NA	TRBV9	TRBJ2-5	ASSVGLGRETQY
TRBD1	TRBV4-1	TRBJ1-1	ASSQETGTNTEAF
TRBD2	TRBV4-1	TRBJ2-1	ASRWTSGVYNEQF
NA	TRBV7-2	TRBJ2-1	ASSSSAYNEQF
TRBD1	TRBV12-3/TRBV12-4	TRBJ2-2	ASRGTGPATGELF
TRBD1	TRBV29-1	TRBJ2-7	SVEARTGGYEQY
NA	TRBV10-3	TRBJ2-7	AISEAISKSSYEQY
NA	TRBV29-1	TRBJ2-1	SVVADLGDKVGF
TRBD2	TRBV12-3/TRBV12-4	TRBJ2-3	ASSLTSGSGDTQY
NA	TRBV6-2/TRBV6-3	TRBJ1-5	ASSAGGVWQPQH
NA	TRBV10-3	TRBJ1-1	AISPGRTEAF
NA	TRBV19	TRBJ2-3	ASSRFQGPLEDTQY
NA	TRBV12-3/TRBV12-4	TRBJ2-1	ASSLEPDRQMRPF
NA	TRBV7-9	TRBJ1-1	ASSLWLGPMNTEAF
NA	TRBV5-6	TRBJ1-1	ASRRVPGGTEAF
NA	TRBV6-2/TRBV6-3	TRBJ1-1	ATSRWENTEAF
NA	TRBV7-9	TRBJ2-7	ASSPGRVDSFYEQY
TRBD1	TRBV4-3	TRBJ1-2	ASSQNSRDSTNYGYT
TRBD2	TRBV7-6	TRBJ2-3	ASSPRESGRSTDTQY
NA	TRBV20-1	TRBJ2-1	STRFRSSASYNEQF
NA	TRBV7-2	TRBJ2-7	ASSLISEQY
TRBD1	TRBV25-1	TRBJ1-1	ASSLDRGSGAF